Listed here are 15 T cell receptor beta chains from one sample, sequenced in a study of blood T cell repertoires in COVID-19 (TCRdb year 2020). Libraries came from the immunoSEQ multiplex PCR assay. As stored in TCRdb, this immuneACCESS dataset retains in-frame rearrangements with V and J assigned. A fraction of the clones does not appear; measured against another copy, unresolved V genes explain less than half of the discrepancy, and the remainder lacks a known reason. This sample is represented by fewer than 250,000 clones; about 89% of them were singletons. About 6.3% of the sample is held by the ten biggest clonotypes. Sequenced: peripheral blood. These receptors all stem from a man in his sixties who had recovered from COVID-19.

This clone appeared a single time. J is TRBJ1-4 and V is TRBV5-1; D gene unclear. The CDR3 contains 15 residues. Germline CDR1 is SGHRS and CDR2 is YFSETQ. V lost 0 bases to trimming and J lost 7 bases, with 13 bases between them. CDR3 loop: CASSLAGVVGEKLFF. The CDR3 nucleotides read TGCGCCAGCAGCTTGGCCGGGGTTGTCGGTGAAAAACTGTTTTTT.

The rearrangement uses TRBV19 and TRBJ2-5; D is perhaps TRBD2 (7 bases). Between the trimmed V and J ends, which lost 4 bases and 1 base, there was a span of 16 bases. Germline loops: CDR1 LNHDA, CDR2 SQIVND (reference sequence). This CDR3 comprises 16 residues. The CDR3 DNA reads TGTGCCAGTAGTACCTCTGGGGGGGCGCCCCAAGAGACCCAGTACTTC. It is translated as CASSTSGGAPQETQYF.

Here the CDR3 DNA reads TGTGCCAGCAGCCCCCGGGGAGCTAGCACAGATACGCAGTATTTT. Translation: CASSPRGASTDTQYF. This chain joins TRBV9 and TRBJ2-3; D perhaps matches TRBD2 (5 bases). There are 15 residues in the CDR3. Germline assignment: CDR1 SGDLS and CDR2 YYNGEE. Trimming took off 4 bases at V and 0 bases at J, with 12 bases between the two ends.

This chain links TRBV13 with TRBJ2-6; a weak D match, TRBD1 (5 bases). CDR3 length equals 14 residues. V was shortened by 4 bases and J by 7 bases, with 11 bases between the two germline ends. Germline-derived CDR1 and CDR2 are PRHDT and FYEKMQ (reference sequence). CDR3 sequence: CASSSQGNANVLTF. The CDR3 nucleotides are TGTGCCAGCAGCTCCCAGGGTAATGCCAACGTCCTGACTTTC.

The gene calls are TRBV5-4 and TRBJ2-5; 8 bases are a match to TRBD1. In germline, CDR1 is SGHNT, CDR2 YYREEE (reference sequence). The CDR3 loop spans 15 amino acids. After removal of 4 bases from V and 6 bases from J, the junction contained 11 bases not matched to a gene. CDR3 sequence: CASSTRTGGEKTQYF. The CDR3 DNA reads TGTGCCAGCAGCACCCGAACAGGGGGAGAGAAGACCCAGTACTTC.

The chain has TRBV2 and TRBJ2-2, with D perhaps TRBD1 (6 bases). Trimming took 9 bases from V and 1 from J, leaving 12 bases between them. CDR1 and CDR2 from the germline V gene are SNHLY and FYNNEI. The CDR3 loop spans 14 amino acids. The CDR3 reads CASTRQVNTGELFF. CDR3 bases: TGTGCCAGTACCAGACAGGTGAACACCGGGGAGCTGTTTTTT.

J is TRBJ2-7 and V is TRBV2, with D possibly matching TRBD2 (7 bases). From germline, CDR1 is SNHLY and CDR2 FYNNEI. V shed 8 bases and J shed 2 bases, with 16 bases lying between them. This CDR3 spans 14 amino acids. CDR3 sequence (DNA): TGTGCCAGCGATGGGGGGGCCAACACCTACGAGCAGTACTTC. Residues: CASDGGANTYEQYF. Supplemented by reference TRBV2 and TRBJ2-7, the full variable domain reads EPEVTQTPSHQVTQMGQEVILRCVPISNHLYFYWYRQILGQKVEFLVSFYNNEISEKSEIFDDQFSVERPDGSNFTLKIRSTKLEDSAMYFCASDGGANTYEQYFGPGTRLTVT.

This clone was counted only a few times. This chain connects TRBV5-8 to TRBJ2-1; 10 positions match TRBD1. This CDR3 is built from 15 residues. J lost 6 bases, V lost 3 bases, and 6 bases had no gene match. Germline V gene lookup returns CDR1 SGHTS and CDR2 YDEGEE. The CDR3 loop reads CASSSGQGKSNEQFF. CDR3 in DNA: TGTGCCAGCAGCTCGGGACAGGGGAAGAGCAATGAGCAGTTCTTC. Looking up the rest from reference TRBV5-8 and TRBJ2-1 gives the full variable domain: EAGVTQSPTHLIKTRGQQATLRCSPISGHTSVYWYQQALGLGLQFLLWYDEGEERNRGNFPPRFSGRQFPNYSSELNVNALELEDSALYLCASSSGQGKSNEQFFGPGTRLTVL.

The chain couples TRBV19 to TRBJ2-1; 10 nucleotides align to TRBD2. Unmatched junction bases numbered 9, after V lost 4 bases and J lost 9 bases. This CDR3 has 15 residues. Germline CDR1 and CDR2: LNHDA and SQIVND (reference sequence). In nucleotides, the CDR3 is TGTGCCAGTAGTAACCAGCGGGAGGGCCGCCCTGAGCAGTTCTTC. This encodes CASSNQREGRPEQFF.

The CDR3 sequence is CASSVAGTMPTGELFF. The CDR3 DNA reads as TGTGCCAGCAGCGTAGCTGGGACAATGCCCACCGGGGAGCTGTTTTTT. The chain carries TRBV9 and TRBJ2-2; a weak D match, TRBD1 (6 bases). Germline V CDR1 and CDR2: SGDLS, YYNGEE. The CDR3 runs to 16 residues. V was shortened by 0 bases and J by 4 bases, with 13 bases between the two germline ends. The entire variable domain, with the rest obtained from reference TRBV9 and TRBJ2-2, is as follows: DSGVTQTPKHLITATGQRVTLRCSPRSGDLSVYWYQQSLDQGLQFLIQYYNGEERAKGNILERFSAQQFPDLHSELNLSSLELGDSALYFCASSVAGTMPTGELFFGEGSRLTVL.

The chain combines TRBV11-3 with TRBJ1-3, with D hard to call. The CDR3 runs 13 residues. The germline gives CDR1 SGHNT, CDR2 YENEEA. V gave up 1 base and J gave up 3 bases, with 4 bases separating them. CDR3 DNA: TGTGCCAGCAGCTTAGGAGTTGGAAACACCATATATTTT. It specifies CASSLGVGNTIYF.

This CDR3 reads CASSLGAGGRGEKLFF. CDR3 nucleotide sequence: TGTGCCAGCAGCTTAGGGGCAGGGGGCCGGGGCGAAAAACTGTTTTTT. The V and J genes are TRBV7-3 and TRBJ1-4; 8 positions match TRBD1. The CDR3 is 16 residues long. The J segment lost 8 bases and the V segment lost 2 bases, leaving 10 bases of the junction unmatched. Germline V CDR1 and CDR2: SGHTA, FQGTGA.

The gene calls are TRBV11-3 and TRBJ2-3, with a tentative D call TRBD1 (5 bases). V lost 5 bases and J lost 0, with 9 bases in between. Germline V gene lookup returns CDR1 SGHNT and CDR2 YENEEA. The CDR3 is made up of 14 amino acids. In DNA, the CDR3 is TGTGCCAGCAGCCCCAGGGATAGCACAGATACGCAGTATTTT. Translated: CASSPRDSTDTQYF.

The chain carries TRBV4-1 and TRBJ2-3; 12 bases are shared with TRBD2. With V trimmed by 1 base and J by 4 bases, 3 bases remained unmatched. Germline V gives CDR1 MGHRA, CDR2 YSYEKL. The CDR3 has 16 amino acids. CDR3 sequence (DNA): TGCGCCAGCAGCCAAGCTAGCGGGGGGGCCTCAGATACGCAGTATTTT. The encoded protein is CASSQASGGASDTQYF.

CDR3 in amino acids: CASSLGGAQETQYF. The CDR3 region has the DNA TGCGCCAGCAGCTTAGGGGGGGCCCAAGAGACCCAGTACTTC. This chain connects TRBV5-1 to TRBJ2-5; D is possibly TRBD2 (7 bases). Deletions cut 2 bases from V and 1 base from J, with 9 bases between. This CDR3 has 14 amino acids. The germline V gene encodes CDR1 SGHRS and CDR2 YFSETQ.